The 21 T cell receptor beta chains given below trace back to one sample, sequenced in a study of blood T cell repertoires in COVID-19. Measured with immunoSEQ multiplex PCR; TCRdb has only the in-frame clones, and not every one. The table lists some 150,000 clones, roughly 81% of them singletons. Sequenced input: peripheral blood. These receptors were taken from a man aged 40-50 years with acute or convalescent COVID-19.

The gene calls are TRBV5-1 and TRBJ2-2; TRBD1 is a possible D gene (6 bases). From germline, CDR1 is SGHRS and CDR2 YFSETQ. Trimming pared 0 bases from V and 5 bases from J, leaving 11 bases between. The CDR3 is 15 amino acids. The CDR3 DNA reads TGCGCCAGCAGCTTGGTAGGGGGTGGAACCGGGGAGCTGTTTTTT. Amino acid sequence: CASSLVGGGTGELFF.

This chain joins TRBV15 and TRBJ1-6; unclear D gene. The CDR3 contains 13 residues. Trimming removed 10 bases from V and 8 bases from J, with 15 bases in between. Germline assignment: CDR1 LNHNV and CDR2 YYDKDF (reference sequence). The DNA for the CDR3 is TGTGCCATCCAGGCCCGATCAGATTCACCCCTCCACTTT. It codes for CAIQARSDSPLHF.

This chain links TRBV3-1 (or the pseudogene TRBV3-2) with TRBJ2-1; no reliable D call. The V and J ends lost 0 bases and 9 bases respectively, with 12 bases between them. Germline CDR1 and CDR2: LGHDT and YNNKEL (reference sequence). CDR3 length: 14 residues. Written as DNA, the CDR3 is TGTGCCAGCAGCCAAGAGGTCGGTAACGTTGAGCAGTTCTTC. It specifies CASSQEVGNVEQFF.

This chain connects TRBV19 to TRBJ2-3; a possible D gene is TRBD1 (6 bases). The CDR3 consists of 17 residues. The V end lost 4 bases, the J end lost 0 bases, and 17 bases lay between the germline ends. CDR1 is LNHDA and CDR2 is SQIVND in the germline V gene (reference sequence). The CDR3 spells CASSTYQGFISTDTQYF. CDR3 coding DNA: TGTGCCAGTAGTACCTATCAGGGGTTTATTAGCACAGATACGCAGTATTTT.

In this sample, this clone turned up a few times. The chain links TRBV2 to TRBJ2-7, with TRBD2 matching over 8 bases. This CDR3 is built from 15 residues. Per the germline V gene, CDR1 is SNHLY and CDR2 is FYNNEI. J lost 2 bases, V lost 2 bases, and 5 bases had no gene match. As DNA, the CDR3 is TGTGCCAGCAGTGAACAGGGACTAGTAGCCTACGAGCAGTACTTC. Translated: CASSEQGLVAYEQYF.

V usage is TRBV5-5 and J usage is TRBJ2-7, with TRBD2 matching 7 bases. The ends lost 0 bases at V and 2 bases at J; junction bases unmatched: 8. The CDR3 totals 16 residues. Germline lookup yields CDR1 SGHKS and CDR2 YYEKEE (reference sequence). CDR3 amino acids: CASSLGGSQGAYEQYF. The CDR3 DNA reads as TGTGCCAGCAGCTTGGGCGGGAGTCAGGGTGCCTACGAGCAGTACTTC.

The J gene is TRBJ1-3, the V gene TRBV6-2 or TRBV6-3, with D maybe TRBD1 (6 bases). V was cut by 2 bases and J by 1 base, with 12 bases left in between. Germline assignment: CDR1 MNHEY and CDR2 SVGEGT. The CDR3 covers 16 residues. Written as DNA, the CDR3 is TGTGCCAGCAGTTACCCTATGACAGGATCTGGAAACACCATATATTTT. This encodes CASSYPMTGSGNTIYF.

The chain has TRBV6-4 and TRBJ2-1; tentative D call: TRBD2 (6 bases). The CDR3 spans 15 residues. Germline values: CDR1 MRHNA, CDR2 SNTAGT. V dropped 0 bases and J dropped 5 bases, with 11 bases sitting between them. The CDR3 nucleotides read TGTGCCAGCAGTGACTCGCGGGGTGGAAACAATGAGCAGTTCTTC. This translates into CASSDSRGGNNEQFF.

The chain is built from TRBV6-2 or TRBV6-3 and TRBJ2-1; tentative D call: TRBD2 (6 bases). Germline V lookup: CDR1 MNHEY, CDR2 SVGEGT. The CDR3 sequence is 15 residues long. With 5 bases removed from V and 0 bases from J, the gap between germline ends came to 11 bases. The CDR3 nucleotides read TGTGCCAGCAGTCCCTTAGCGGTCTCCTACAATGAGCAGTTCTTC. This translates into CASSPLAVSYNEQFF.

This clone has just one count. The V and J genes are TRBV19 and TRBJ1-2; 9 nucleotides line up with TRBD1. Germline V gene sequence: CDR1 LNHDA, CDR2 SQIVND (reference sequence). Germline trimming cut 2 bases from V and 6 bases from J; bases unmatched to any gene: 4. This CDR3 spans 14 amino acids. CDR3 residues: CASSIRTGVHGYTF. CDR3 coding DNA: TGTGCCAGTAGTATACGGACAGGGGTGCATGGCTACACCTTC.

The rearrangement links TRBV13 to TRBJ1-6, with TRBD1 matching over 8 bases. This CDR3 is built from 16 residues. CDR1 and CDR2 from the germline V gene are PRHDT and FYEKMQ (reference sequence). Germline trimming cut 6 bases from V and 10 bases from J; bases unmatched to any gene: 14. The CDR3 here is CASSRLLQGANSPLHF. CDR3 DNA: TGTGCCAGCAGTCGATTACTTCAGGGGGCAAACTCACCCCTCCACTTT.

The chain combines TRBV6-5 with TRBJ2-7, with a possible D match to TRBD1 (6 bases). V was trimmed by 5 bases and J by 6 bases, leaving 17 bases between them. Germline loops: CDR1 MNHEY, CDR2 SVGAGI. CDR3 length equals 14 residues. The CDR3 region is CASSPPRGVGEQYF. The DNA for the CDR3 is TGTGCCAGCAGTCCCCCCAGGGGAGTAGGCGAGCAGTACTTC.

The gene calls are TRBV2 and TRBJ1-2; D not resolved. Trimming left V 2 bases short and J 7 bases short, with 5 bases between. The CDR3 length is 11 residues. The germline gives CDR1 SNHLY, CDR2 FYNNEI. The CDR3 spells CASSELSGYTF. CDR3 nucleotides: TGTGCCAGCAGTGAACTTTCTGGCTACACCTTC.

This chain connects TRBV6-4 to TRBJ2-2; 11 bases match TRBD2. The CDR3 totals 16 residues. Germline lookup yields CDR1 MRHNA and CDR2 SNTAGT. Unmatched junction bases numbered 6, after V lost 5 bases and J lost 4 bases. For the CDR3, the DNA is TGTGCCAGCAGTCGGCTAGCGGGGGGTTCCACCGGGGAGCTGTTTTTT. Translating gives CASSRLAGGSTGELFF.

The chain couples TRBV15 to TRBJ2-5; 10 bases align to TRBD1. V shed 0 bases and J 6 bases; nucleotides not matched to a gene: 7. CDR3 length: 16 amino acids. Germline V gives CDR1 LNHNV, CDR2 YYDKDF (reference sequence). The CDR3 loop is CATSRDLGTGEKTQYF. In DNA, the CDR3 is TGTGCCACCAGCAGAGATCTAGGGACAGGGGAGAAGACCCAGTACTTC.

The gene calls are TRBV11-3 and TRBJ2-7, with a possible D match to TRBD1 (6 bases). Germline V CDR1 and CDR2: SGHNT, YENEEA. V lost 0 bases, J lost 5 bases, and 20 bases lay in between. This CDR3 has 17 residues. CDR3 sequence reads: CASSLEVGKQGAHEQYF. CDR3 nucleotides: TGTGCCAGCAGCTTAGAAGTTGGGAAACAGGGAGCCCACGAGCAGTACTTC.

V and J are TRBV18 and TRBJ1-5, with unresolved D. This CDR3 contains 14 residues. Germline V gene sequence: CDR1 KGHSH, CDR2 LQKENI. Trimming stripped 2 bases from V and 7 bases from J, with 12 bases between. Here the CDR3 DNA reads TGTGCCAGCTCACCAGGGCAGGCAGACCAGCCCCAGCATTTT. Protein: CASSPGQADQPQHF.

The CDR3, as DNA: TGCGCCAGCAGCCCCCACGGGGGGGGAAACACTGAAGCTTTCTTT. It codes for CASSPHGGGNTEAFF. The V call is TRBV5-1, the J call TRBJ1-1; tentative D call: TRBD1 (5 bases). The CDR3 loop spans 15 amino acids. Trimming pared 4 bases from V and 2 bases from J, leaving 15 bases between. In germline, CDR1 is SGHRS, CDR2 YFSETQ.

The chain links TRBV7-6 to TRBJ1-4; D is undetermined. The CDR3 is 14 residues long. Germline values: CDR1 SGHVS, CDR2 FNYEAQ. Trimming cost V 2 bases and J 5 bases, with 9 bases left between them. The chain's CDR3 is CASSLRGKNEKLFF. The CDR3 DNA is TGTGCCAGCAGCTTAAGAGGGAAGAATGAAAAACTGTTTTTT.

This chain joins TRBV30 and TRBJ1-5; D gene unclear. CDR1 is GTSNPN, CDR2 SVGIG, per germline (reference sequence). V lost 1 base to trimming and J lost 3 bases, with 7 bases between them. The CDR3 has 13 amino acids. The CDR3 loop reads CAWSARINQPQHF. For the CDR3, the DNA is TGTGCCTGGAGTGCCAGGATCAATCAGCCCCAGCATTTT.

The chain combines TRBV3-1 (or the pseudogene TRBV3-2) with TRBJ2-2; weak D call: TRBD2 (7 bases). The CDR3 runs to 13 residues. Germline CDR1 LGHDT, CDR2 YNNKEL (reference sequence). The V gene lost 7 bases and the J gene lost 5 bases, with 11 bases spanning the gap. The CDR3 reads CASMGGATGELFF. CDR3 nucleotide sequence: TGTGCCAGCATGGGGGGGGCAACCGGGGAGCTGTTTTTT.